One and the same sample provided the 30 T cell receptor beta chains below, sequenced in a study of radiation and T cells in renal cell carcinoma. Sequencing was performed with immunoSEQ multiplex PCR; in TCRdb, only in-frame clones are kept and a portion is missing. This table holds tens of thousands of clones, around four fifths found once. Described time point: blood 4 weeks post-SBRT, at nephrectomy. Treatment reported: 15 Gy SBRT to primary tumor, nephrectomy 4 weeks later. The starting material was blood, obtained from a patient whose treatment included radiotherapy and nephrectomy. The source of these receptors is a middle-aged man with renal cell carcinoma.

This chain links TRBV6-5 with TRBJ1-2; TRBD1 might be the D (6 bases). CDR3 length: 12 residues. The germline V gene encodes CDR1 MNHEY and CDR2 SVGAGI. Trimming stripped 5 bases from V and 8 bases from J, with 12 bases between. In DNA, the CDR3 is TGTGCCAGCAGTGTTGGGGGCAGGGGCTACACCTTC. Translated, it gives CASSVGGRGYTF.

CDR3 nucleotide sequence: TGTGCCAGCAGCTTAGCTACTAGCGGGAGAACAGATACGCAGTATTTT. Translating gives CASSLATSGRTDTQYF. The J gene is TRBJ2-3, the V gene TRBV11-2; TRBD2 matches at 11 bases. This CDR3 comprises 16 residues. Trimming at V came to 1 base and at J to 3 bases, leaving 3 bases not matched to a gene. Germline CDR1 reads SGHAT; CDR2 reads FQNNGV.

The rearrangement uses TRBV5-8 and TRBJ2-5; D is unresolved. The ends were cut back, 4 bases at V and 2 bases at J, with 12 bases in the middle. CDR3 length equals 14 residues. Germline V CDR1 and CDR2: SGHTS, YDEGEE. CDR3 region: CASSTGTIQETQYF. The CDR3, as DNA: TGTGCCAGCAGCACCGGAACGATTCAAGAGACCCAGTACTTC.

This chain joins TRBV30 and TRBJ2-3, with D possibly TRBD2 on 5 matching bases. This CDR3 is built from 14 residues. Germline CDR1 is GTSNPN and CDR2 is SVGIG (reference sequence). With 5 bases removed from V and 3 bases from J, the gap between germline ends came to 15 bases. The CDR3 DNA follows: TGTGCCTGGGCCGTCGGCGGAGGTACAGATACGCAGTATTTT. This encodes CAWAVGGGTDTQYF.

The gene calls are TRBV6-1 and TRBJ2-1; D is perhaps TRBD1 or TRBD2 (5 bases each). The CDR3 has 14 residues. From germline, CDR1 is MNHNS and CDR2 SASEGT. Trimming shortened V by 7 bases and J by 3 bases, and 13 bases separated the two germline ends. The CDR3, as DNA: TGTGCCAGCATACCCCGGGACCTCTACAATGAGCAGTTCTTC. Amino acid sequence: CASIPRDLYNEQFF.

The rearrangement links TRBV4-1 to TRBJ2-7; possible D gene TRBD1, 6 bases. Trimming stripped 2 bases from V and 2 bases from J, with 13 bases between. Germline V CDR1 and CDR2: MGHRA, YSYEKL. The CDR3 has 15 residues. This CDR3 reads CASSQNRAFTYEQYF. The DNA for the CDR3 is TGCGCCAGCAGCCAAAACAGGGCTTTTACCTACGAGCAGTACTTC.

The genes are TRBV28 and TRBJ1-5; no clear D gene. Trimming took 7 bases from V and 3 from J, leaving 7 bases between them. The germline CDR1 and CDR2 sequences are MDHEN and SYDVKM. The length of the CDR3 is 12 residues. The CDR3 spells CASNLNNQPQHF. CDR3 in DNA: TGTGCCAGCAACCTAAACAATCAGCCCCAGCATTTT.

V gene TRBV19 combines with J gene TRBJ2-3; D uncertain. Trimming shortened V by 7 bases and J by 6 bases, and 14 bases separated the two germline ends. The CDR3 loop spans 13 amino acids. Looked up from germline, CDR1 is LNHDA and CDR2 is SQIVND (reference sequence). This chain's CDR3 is CASTSASGDTQYF. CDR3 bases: TGTGCCAGTACGTCGGCTAGTGGGGATACGCAGTATTTT.

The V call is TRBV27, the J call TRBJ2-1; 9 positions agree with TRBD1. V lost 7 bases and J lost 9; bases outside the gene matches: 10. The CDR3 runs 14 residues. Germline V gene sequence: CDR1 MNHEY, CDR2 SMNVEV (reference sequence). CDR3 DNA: TGTGCCAGCAAAATCCACAGGGGGCAGGGTGAGCAGTTCTTC. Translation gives CASKIHRGQGEQFF.

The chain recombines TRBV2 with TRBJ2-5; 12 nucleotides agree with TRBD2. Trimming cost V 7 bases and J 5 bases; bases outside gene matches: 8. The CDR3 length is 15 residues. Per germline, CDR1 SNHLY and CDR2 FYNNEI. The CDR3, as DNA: TGTGCCAGCATTCGCGGACTAGCGGGACGGGAGACCCAGTACTTC. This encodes CASIRGLAGRETQYF.

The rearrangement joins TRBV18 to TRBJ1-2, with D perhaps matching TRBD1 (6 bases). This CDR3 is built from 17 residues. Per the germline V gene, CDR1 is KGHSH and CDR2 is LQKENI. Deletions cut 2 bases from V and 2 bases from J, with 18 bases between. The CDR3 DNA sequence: TGTGCCAGCTCACCAGGGAAACAGGGTATTAGGAACTATGGCTACACCTTC. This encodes CASSPGKQGIRNYGYTF.

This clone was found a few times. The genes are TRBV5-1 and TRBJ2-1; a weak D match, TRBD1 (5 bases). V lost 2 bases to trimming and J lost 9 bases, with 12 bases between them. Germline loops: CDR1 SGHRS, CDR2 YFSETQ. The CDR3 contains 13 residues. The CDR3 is CASSLKGPVEQFF. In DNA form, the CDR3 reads TGCGCCAGCAGCTTAAAGGGGCCAGTTGAGCAGTTCTTC.

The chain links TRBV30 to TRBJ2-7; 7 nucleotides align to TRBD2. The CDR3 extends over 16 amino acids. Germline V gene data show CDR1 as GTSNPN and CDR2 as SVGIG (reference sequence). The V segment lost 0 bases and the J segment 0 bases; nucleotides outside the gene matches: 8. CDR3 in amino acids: CAWSVHGRGSSYEQYF. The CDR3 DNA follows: TGTGCCTGGAGTGTACACGGACGCGGGAGCTCCTACGAGCAGTACTTC. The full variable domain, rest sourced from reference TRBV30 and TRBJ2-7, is SQTIHQWPATLVQPVGSPLSLECTVEGTSNPNLYWYRQAAGRGLQLLFYSVGIGQISSEVPQNLSASRPQDRQFILSSKKLLLSDSGFYLCAWSVHGRGSSYEQYFGPGTRLTVT.

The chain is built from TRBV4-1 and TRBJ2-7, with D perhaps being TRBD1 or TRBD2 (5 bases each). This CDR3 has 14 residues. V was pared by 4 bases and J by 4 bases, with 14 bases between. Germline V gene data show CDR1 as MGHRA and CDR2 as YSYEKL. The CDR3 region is CASSRDAGPYEQYF. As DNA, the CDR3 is TGCGCCAGCAGCCGGGACGCCGGACCGTACGAGCAGTACTTC.

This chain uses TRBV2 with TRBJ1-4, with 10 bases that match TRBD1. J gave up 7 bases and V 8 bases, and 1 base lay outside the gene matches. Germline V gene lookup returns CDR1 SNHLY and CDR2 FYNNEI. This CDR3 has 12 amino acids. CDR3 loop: CASRDRGEKLFF. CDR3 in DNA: TGTGCCAGCCGGGACAGGGGTGAAAAACTGTTTTTT.

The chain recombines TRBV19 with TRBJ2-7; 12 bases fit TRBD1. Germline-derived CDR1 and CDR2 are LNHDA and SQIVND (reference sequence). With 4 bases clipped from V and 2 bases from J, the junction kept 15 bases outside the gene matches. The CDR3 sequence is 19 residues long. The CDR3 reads CASSRGQGAGLAETYEQYF. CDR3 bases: TGTGCCAGTAGTAGGGGACAGGGGGCCGGACTAGCGGAGACCTACGAGCAGTACTTC.

CDR3: CASSVSRGRDTYEQYF. The CDR3 coding sequence is TGTGCCAGCAGTGTCTCCAGGGGACGGGACACCTACGAGCAGTACTTC. The chain uses TRBV27 and TRBJ2-7, with a possible D match to TRBD1 (6 bases). V was clipped by 5 bases and J by 2 bases, with 19 bases between them. Germline CDR1 reads MNHEY; CDR2 reads SMNVEV (reference sequence). This CDR3 region has 16 residues.

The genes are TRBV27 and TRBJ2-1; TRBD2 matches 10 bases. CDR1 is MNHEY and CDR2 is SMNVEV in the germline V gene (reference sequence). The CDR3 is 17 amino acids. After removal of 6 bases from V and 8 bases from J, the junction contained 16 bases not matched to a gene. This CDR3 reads CASSDSWGLAGDDEQFF. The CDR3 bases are TGTGCCAGCAGCGACTCCTGGGGGCTAGCGGGAGACGATGAGCAGTTCTTC.

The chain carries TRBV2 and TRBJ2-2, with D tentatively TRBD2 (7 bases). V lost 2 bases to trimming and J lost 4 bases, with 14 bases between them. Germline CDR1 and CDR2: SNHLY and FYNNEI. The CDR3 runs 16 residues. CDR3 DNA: TGTGCCAGCAGTGAACCCCGGGGGGCCAGCACCGGGGAGCTGTTTTTT. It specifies CASSEPRGASTGELFF. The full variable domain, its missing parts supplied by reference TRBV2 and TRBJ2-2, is EPEVTQTPSHQVTQMGQEVILRCVPISNHLYFYWYRQILGQKVEFLVSFYNNEISEKSEIFDDQFSVERPDGSNFTLKIRSTKLEDSAMYFCASSEPRGASTGELFFGEGSRLTVL.

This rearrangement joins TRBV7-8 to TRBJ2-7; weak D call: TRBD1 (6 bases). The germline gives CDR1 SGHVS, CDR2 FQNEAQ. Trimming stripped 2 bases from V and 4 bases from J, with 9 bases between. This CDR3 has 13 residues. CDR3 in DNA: TGTGCCAGCAGCTTAAGACAGGAATACGAGCAGTACTTC. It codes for CASSLRQEYEQYF.

The CDR3 nucleotides read TGTGCCAGCAGTCTAGGACGGACTTATGGCTACACCTTC. Amino acids: CASSLGRTYGYTF. The chain carries TRBV27 and TRBJ1-2; D not resolved. CDR1 and CDR2 (germline): MNHEY, SMNVEV (reference sequence). V was shortened by 5 bases and J by 5 bases, with 12 bases between the two germline ends. CDR3 length: 13 amino acids.

CDR3 sequence: CASSKAQGGETYGYTF. CDR3 nucleotide sequence: TGTGCCAGTAGTAAGGCACAGGGCGGGGAAACCTATGGCTACACCTTC. The chain joins TRBV19 to TRBJ1-2, with D maybe TRBD1 (6 bases). V was pared by 4 bases and J by 4 bases, with 19 bases between. The CDR3 is made up of 16 amino acids. The germline V gene encodes CDR1 LNHDA and CDR2 SQIVND (reference sequence).

The CDR3 sequence: CASSYLEVADYGYTF. Here the CDR3 DNA reads TGTGCCAGCAGTTACCTCGAGGTGGCGGACTATGGCTACACCTTC. The rearrangement links TRBV6-6 to TRBJ1-2; D is uncertain. The CDR3 totals 15 residues. Germline assignment: CDR1 MNHNY and CDR2 SVGAGI (reference sequence). V was trimmed by 2 bases and J by 3 bases, leaving 13 bases between them.

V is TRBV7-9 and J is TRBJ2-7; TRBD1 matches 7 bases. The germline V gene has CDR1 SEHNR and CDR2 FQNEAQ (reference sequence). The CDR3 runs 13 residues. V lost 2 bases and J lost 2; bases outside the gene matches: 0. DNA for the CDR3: TGTGCCAGCAGCTTACAGGGGGCCTACGAGCAGTACTTC. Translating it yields CASSLQGAYEQYF.

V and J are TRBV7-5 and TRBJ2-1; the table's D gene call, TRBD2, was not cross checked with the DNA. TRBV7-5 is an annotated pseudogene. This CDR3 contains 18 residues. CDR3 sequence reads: CARSLAAVREGSYNEQFF. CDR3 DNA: TGTGCCAGAAGCTTGGCGGCAGTACGGGAAGGCTCCTACAATGAGCAGTTCTTC.

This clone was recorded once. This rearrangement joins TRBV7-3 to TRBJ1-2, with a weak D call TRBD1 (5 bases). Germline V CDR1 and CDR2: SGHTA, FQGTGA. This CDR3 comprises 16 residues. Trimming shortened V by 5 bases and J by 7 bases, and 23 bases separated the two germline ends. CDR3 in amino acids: CASSPPGVQGPAGYTF. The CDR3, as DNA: TGTGCCAGCAGCCCCCCCGGAGTTCAGGGCCCCGCTGGCTACACCTTC.

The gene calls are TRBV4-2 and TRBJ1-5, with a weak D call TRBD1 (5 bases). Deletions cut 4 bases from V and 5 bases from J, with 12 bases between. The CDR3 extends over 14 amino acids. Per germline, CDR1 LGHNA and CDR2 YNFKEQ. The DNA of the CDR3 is TGTGCCAGCAGCCGTGATCCAGGGTATCAGCCCCAGCATTTT. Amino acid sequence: CASSRDPGYQPQHF.

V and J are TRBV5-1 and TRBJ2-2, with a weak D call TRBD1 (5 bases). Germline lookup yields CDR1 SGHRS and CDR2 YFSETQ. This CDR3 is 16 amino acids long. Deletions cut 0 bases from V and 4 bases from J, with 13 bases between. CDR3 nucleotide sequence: TGCGCCAGCAGCTTGGCGTCAGGGCCGCGCACCGGGGAGCTGTTTTTT. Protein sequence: CASSLASGPRTGELFF.

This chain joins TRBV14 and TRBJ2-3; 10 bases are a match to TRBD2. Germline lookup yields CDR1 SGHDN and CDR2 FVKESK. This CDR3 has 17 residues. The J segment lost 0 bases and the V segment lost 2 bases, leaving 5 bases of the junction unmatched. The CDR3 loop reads CASSQWSSGRSTDTQYF. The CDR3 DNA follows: TGTGCCAGCAGCCAATGGAGTAGCGGGAGGAGCACAGATACGCAGTATTTT.

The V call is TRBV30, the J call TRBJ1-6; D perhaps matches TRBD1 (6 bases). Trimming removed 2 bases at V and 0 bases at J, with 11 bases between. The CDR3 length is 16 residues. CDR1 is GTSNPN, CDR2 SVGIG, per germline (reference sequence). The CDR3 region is CAWSLGGSSYNSPLHF. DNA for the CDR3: TGTGCCTGGAGTCTCGGGGGCTCCTCCTATAATTCACCCCTCCACTTT.